This TCR beta chain comes out of a study of T cell responses to AZD1222 COVID-19 vaccine. At the level of the study: Pooled samples include second doses given at about 4 or 12 weeks.

General study results and limits: Donors were mostly white British, more females; clonal diversity possibly underestimated. Nearly half of spike-specific TCRs reportedly target unmutated variant regions.

The protocol was immunoSEQ multiplex PCR, while the TCRdb copy is restricted to in-frame clones and leaves out a portion. The data hold around 140,000 clones, with 80% to 95% observed a single time. Germline-derived CDR1 and CDR2 are SGHVS and FQNEAQ. The CDR3 is made up of 13 amino acids. V gave up 2 bases and J gave up 4 bases, with 8 bases separating them. Comment on this clone: The antigen is undetermined.

Sequencing was performed on peripheral blood, taken on day 0 of AZD1222 vaccination. The origin of this receptor is an adult in good health. The J gene is TRBJ1-2, the V gene TRBV7-8; D gene uncertain. CDR3 region: CASSLRELYGYTF. CDR3 bases: TGTGCCAGCAGCTTACGGGAGCTCTATGGCTACACCTTC.